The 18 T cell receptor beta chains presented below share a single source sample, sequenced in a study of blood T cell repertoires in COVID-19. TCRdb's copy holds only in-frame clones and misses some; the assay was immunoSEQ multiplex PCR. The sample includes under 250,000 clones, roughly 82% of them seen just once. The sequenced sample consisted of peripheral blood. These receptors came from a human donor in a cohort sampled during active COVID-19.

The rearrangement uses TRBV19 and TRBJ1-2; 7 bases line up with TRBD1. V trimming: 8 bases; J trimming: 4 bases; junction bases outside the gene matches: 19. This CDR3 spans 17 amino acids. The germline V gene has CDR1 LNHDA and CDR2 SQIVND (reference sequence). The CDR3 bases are TGTGCCAGTTCAAACCGGGACAGCGTCATACATATCTATGGCTACACCTTC. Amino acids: CASSNRDSVIHIYGYTF.

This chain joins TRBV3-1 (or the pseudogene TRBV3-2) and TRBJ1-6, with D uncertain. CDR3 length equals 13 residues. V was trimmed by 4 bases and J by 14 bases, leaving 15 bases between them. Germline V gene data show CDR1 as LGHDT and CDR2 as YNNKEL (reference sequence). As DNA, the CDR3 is TGTGCCAGCAGCCGAGGGCCTCCATTGTCCCTCCACTTT. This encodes CASSRGPPLSLHF.

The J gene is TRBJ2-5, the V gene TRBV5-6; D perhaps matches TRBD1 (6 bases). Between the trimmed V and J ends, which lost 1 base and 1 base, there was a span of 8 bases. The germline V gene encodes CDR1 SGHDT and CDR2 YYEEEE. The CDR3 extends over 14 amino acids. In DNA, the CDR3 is TGTGCCAGCAGCTTGTTAGGGGGCCAAGAGACCCAGTACTTC. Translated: CASSLLGGQETQYF.

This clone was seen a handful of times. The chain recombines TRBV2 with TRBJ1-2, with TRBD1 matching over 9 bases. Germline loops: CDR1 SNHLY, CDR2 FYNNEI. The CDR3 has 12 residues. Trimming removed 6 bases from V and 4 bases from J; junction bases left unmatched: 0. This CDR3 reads CASRDRGYGYTF. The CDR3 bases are TGTGCCAGCAGGGACAGGGGCTATGGCTACACCTTC.

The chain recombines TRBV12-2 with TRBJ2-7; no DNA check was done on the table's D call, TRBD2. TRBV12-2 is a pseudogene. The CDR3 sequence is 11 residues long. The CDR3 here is CARHVLIEQYF. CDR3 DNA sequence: TGTGCAAGGCACGTACTAATCGAGCAGTACTTC.

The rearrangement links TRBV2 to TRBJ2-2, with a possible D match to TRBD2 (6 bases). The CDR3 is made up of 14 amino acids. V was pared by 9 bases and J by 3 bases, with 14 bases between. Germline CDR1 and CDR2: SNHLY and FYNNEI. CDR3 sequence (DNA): TGTGCCAGTGTTCCGGGCGGGGACACCGGGGAGCTGTTTTTT. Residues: CASVPGGDTGELFF.

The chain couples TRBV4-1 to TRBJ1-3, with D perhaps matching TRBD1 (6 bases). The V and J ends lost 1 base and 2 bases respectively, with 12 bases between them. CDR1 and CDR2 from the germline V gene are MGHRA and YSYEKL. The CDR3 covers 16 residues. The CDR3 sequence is CASSQGTAMTGNTIYF. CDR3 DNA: TGCGCCAGCAGCCAAGGGACAGCCATGACTGGAAACACCATATATTTT.

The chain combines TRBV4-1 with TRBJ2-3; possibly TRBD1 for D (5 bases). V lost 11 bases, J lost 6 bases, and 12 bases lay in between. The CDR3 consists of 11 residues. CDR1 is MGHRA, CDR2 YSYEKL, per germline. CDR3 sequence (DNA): TGCGCCGCAGGGCGCCCGGATACGCAGTATTTT. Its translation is CAAGRPDTQYF.

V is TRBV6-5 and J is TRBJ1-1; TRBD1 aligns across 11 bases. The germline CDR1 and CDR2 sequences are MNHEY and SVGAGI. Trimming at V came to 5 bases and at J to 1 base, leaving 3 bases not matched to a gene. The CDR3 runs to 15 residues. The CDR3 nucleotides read TGTGCCAGCAGTCGGACAGGGGGCGGGAACACTGAAGCTTTCTTT. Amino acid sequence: CASSRTGGGNTEAFF.

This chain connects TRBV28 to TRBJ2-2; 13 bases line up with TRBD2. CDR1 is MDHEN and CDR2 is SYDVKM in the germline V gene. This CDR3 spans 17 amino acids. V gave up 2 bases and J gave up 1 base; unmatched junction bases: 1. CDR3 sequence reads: CASSLGLAGENTGELFF. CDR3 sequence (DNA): TGTGCCAGCAGTTTAGGACTAGCGGGAGAGAACACCGGGGAGCTGTTTTTT.

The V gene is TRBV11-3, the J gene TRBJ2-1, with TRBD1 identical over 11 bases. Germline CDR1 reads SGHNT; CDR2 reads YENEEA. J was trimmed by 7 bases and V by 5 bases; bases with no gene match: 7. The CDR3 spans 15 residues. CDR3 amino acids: CASSPGQGASNEQFF. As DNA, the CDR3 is TGTGCCAGCAGCCCCGGACAGGGGGCCAGTAATGAGCAGTTCTTC.

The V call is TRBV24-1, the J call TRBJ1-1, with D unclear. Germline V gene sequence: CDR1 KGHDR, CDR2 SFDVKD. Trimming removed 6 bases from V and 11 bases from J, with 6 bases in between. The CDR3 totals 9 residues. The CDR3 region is CATSSFAFF. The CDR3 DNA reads TGTGCCACCAGTTCCTTCGCTTTCTTT.

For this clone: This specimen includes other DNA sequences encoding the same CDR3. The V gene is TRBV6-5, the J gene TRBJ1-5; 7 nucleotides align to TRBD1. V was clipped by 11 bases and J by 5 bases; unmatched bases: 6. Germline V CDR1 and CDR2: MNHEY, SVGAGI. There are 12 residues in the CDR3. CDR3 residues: CASRDSYQPQHF. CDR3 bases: TGTGCCTCTCGGGACAGCTATCAGCCCCAGCATTTT.

CDR3: CSVADWSSYNEQFF. In nucleotides, the CDR3 is TGCAGCGTTGCGGACTGGAGCTCCTACAATGAGCAGTTCTTC. The chain uses TRBV29-1 and TRBJ2-1, with a weak D call TRBD2 (5 bases). The CDR3 totals 14 residues. Germline CDR1 reads SQVTM; CDR2 reads ANQGSEA. The V end lost 4 bases, the J end lost 0 bases, and 10 bases lay between the germline ends.

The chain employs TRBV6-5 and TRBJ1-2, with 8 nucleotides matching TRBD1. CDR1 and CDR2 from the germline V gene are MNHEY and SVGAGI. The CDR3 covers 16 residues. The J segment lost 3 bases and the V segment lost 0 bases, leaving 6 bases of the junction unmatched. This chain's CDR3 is CASSYSRTGYDYGYTF. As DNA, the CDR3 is TGTGCCAGCAGTTACTCGAGGACAGGGTACGACTATGGCTACACCTTC.

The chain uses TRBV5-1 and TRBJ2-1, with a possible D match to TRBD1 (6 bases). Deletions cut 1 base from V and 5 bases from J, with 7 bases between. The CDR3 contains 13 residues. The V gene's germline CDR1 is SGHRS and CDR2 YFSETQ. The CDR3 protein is CASSLTGNNEQFF. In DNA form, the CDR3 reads TGCGCCAGCAGCTTGACAGGGAACAATGAGCAGTTCTTC.

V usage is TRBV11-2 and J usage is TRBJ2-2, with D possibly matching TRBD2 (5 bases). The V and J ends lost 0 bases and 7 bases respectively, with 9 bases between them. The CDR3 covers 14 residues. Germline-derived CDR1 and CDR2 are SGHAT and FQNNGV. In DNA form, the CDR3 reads TGTGCCAGCAGCTTAGATGGTGGGAGCGGGGAGCTGTTTTTT. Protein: CASSLDGGSGELFF.

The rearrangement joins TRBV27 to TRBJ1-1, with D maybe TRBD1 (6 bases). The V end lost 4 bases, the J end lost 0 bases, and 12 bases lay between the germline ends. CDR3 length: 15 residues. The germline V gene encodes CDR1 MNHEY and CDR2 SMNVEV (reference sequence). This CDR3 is CASSSRGHMNTEAFF. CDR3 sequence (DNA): TGTGCCAGCAGTTCCAGGGGCCACATGAACACTGAAGCTTTCTTT.